The next 25 T cell receptor beta chains were all read from a single sample in a study of blood T cells in healthy people across ages. With a J-beta primer mix and a sample-barcoded 5' primer, a second PCR ran roughly 7 to 11 cycles. From the 5' RACE reads, TCRdb called clonotypes with MiXCR, one entry per CDR3 protein. Among roughly 800,000 distinct CDR3 sequences listed, about 37% were seen once. The sequencing sample was made of blood. These receptors were collected from a man between 18 and 29 years old in good health.

This chain links TRBV10-3 with TRBJ2-5, with D uncertain. The DNA matches TRBJ2-1 better at its end, which makes the J call doubtful. Germline values: CDR1 ENHRY, CDR2 SYGVKD. The CDR3 loop spans 14 amino acids. The CDR3 here is CAISRVNFQETQFF. CDR3 coding DNA: TGTGCCATCAGCCGGGTAAACTTCCAAGAGACCCAGTTCTTC.

The genes are TRBV20-1 and TRBJ2-1; TRBD1 might be the D (5 bases). The CDR3 covers 17 residues. Germline V gives CDR1 DFQATT, CDR2 SNEGSKA (reference sequence). V was shortened by 1 base and J by 0 bases, with 16 bases between the two germline ends. This CDR3 reads CSARAPTADSSYNEQFF. For the CDR3, the DNA is TGCAGTGCTAGAGCCCCGACAGCTGACAGCTCCTACAATGAGCAGTTCTTC.

This clonotype came up many times. The CDR3 DNA reads TGCGCCAGCACACCCCGGGTCACAGGGTCCAATGAGCAGTTCTTC. Its translation: CASTPRVTGSNEQFF. V gene TRBV5-1 combines with J gene TRBJ2-1; TRBD1 is a possible D gene (6 bases). Trimming removed 6 bases from V and 6 bases from J, with 19 bases in between. This CDR3 is built from 15 residues. Germline CDR1 and CDR2: SGHRS and YFSETQ.

The chain couples TRBV15 to TRBJ2-7, with D maybe TRBD2 (5 bases). CDR1 and CDR2 (germline): LNHNV, YYDKDF (reference sequence). There are 15 residues in the CDR3. The germline V and J ends were trimmed by 1 base and 3 bases, with 13 bases remaining between them. The CDR3 sequence: CATSRASGSIYEQYF. Here the CDR3 DNA reads TGTGCCACCAGCAGAGCGAGCGGTTCAATCTACGAGCAGTACTTC.

This clonotype was seen a handful of times. The V gene is TRBV20-1, the J gene TRBJ1-1, with a tentative D call TRBD1 (5 bases). Germline values: CDR1 DFQATT, CDR2 SNEGSKA (reference sequence). The CDR3 extends over 14 amino acids. Trimming left V 1 base short and J 1 base short, with 10 bases between. The CDR3 loop reads CSARVGGWNTEAFF. CDR3 nucleotides: TGCAGTGCTAGAGTCGGGGGTTGGAACACTGAAGCTTTCTTT.

The chain links TRBV29-1 to TRBJ1-1; weak D call: TRBD1 (6 bases). The CDR3 length is 14 residues. In germline, CDR1 is SQVTM, CDR2 ANQGSEA. V shed 3 bases and J shed 3 bases, with 14 bases lying between them. As DNA, the CDR3 is TGCAGCGTTGAGGGAAGGGCAGGGGACACTGAAGCTTTCTTT. Translated, it gives CSVEGRAGDTEAFF.

The chain is built from TRBV7-2 and TRBJ2-2; D possibly uses TRBD1 or TRBD2 (6 bases each). In germline, CDR1 is SGHTA, CDR2 FQGNSA. There are 15 residues in the CDR3. Trimming took off 7 bases at V and 0 bases at J, with 12 bases between the two ends. The CDR3 sequence is CASNAGHPNTGELFF. DNA for the CDR3: TGTGCCAGCAACGCGGGACACCCGAACACCGGGGAGCTGTTTTTT.

This chain joins TRBV6-1 and TRBJ2-6, with D perhaps assigned TRBD1 or TRBD2 (6 bases each). Trimming took off 1 base at V and 4 bases at J, with 11 bases between the two ends. The CDR3 has 16 amino acids. The germline CDR1 and CDR2 sequences are MNHNS and SASEGT. CDR3 loop: CASSEGPGAGANVLTF. In DNA form, the CDR3 reads TGTGCCAGCAGTGAAGGACCGGGGGCGGGGGCCAACGTCCTGACTTTC.

This clonotype was seen more than once but under ten times. CDR3 bases: TGTGCCAGCAGTGGAGACCCTAGGGAGACCCAGTACTTC. It translates to CASSGDPRETQYF. The chain recombines TRBV25-1 with TRBJ2-5; no clear D. The CDR3 totals 13 residues. Per germline, CDR1 MGHDK and CDR2 SYGVNS. Between the trimmed V and J ends, which lost 4 bases and 5 bases, there was a span of 11 bases.

This clonotype came up many times. The chain couples TRBV20-1 to TRBJ1-2; D uncertain. The V end lost 0 bases, the J end lost 8 bases, and 16 bases lay between the germline ends. The germline gives CDR1 DFQATT, CDR2 SNEGSKA (reference sequence). This CDR3 spans 14 amino acids. The CDR3 DNA sequence: TGCAGTGCTAGAGAGACACGCGGGGTCCAGGGCTACACCTTC. This gives the protein CSARETRGVQGYTF.

This chain joins TRBV5-1 and TRBJ2-7; maybe TRBD2 (6 bases). The CDR3 extends over 14 amino acids. Germline CDR1 is SGHRS and CDR2 is YFSETQ. V was clipped by 4 bases and J by 4 bases, with 15 bases between them. In DNA form, the CDR3 reads TGCGCCAGCAGCCCCGGGACGGGGGAATACGAGCAGTACTTC. Translated: CASSPGTGEYEQYF.

The V call is TRBV12-3 or TRBV12-4, the J call TRBJ2-1, with D possibly being TRBD1 or TRBD2 (5 bases each). The tail of the sequence fits TRBJ2-7 better, so the J call may be wrong. The CDR3 length is 17 residues. DNA of the CDR3: TGTGCCAGCAGCTCGGGGTGGGGGAAGAGCTCCTACAATGAGCAGTACTTC. Protein: CASSSGWGKSSYNEQYF.

The chain couples TRBV20-1 to TRBJ2-3, with 8 bases aligning to TRBD2. Trimming cost V 1 base and J 2 bases; bases outside gene matches: 5. This CDR3 is 15 amino acids long. CDR1 is DFQATT, CDR2 SNEGSKA, per germline (reference sequence). This CDR3 reads CSARGRGGLTDTQYF. CDR3 nucleotide sequence: TGCAGTGCTAGAGGACGCGGGGGGCTCACAGATACGCAGTATTTT.

Worth noting for this clonotype: A clone one base away is much larger, so this may be a read error. V gene TRBV20-1 combines with J gene TRBJ2-3; 8 positions match TRBD2. Germline CDR1 DFQATT, CDR2 SNEGSKA (reference sequence). This CDR3 comprises 17 residues. The CDR3 bases are TGCAGTGCTCTTCCCGGCGCGGGGGGCCAAATCACAGAGACGCAGTATTTT. This codes for CSALPGAGGQITETQYF.

The chain uses TRBV4-1 and TRBJ2-7; D possibly matches TRBD1 or TRBD2 (5 bases each). The J call could be wrong; TRBJ2-5 is a better fit for the DNA end. Germline loops: CDR1 MGHRA, CDR2 YSYEKL. CDR3 size: 16 residues. The CDR3 DNA sequence: TGCGCCAGCAGCCATGAATGGCAGGGAAGAGGGGAGACCCAGTACTTC. Its protein product is CASSHEWQGRGETQYF.

V gene TRBV4-3 combines with J gene TRBJ2-2; 7 bases align to TRBD2. Germline V gene sequence: CDR1 LGHNA, CDR2 YSLEER. J gave up 0 bases and V 4 bases, and 5 bases lay outside the gene matches. The CDR3 runs to 16 residues. As DNA, the CDR3 is TGCGCCAGCAGCCCCTCACTAGCGTCGAACACCGGGGAGCTGTTTTTT. As protein: CASSPSLASNTGELFF.

The chain employs TRBV5-1 and TRBJ2-3; 8 positions agree with TRBD1. Germline V gene data show CDR1 as SGHRS and CDR2 as YFSETQ. Trimming took 0 bases from V and 2 from J; bases not matched to a gene: 8. The CDR3 runs to 17 residues. The CDR3 sequence is CASSLAPGQGPTDTQYF. The CDR3 region has the DNA TGCGCCAGCAGCTTGGCCCCCGGACAGGGACCCACAGATACGCAGTATTTT.

This clonotype has a count of ten or more. This chain uses TRBV7-2 with TRBJ2-1; 8 nucleotides align to TRBD2. Germline trimming cut 3 bases from V and 5 bases from J; bases unmatched to any gene: 9. Germline V lookup: CDR1 SGHTA, CDR2 FQGNSA. This CDR3 spans 16 amino acids. The CDR3 coding sequence is TGTGCCAGCAGCTTCATGGGCGGGGGGTTGGACAATGAGCAGTTCTTC. This codes for CASSFMGGGLDNEQFF.

As regards this clonotype: A read error is possible here, since a much larger clone lies one base away. The chain has TRBV5-5 and TRBJ2-5; D not certain. This CDR3 has 13 residues. The germline V and J ends were trimmed by 0 bases and 11 bases, with 14 bases remaining between them. Germline V CDR1 and CDR2: SGHKS, YYEKEE (reference sequence). The CDR3 sequence: CASSLAGYNGQYF. In DNA, the CDR3 is TGTGCCAGCAGCTTGGCCGGGTACAATGGGCAGTACTTC.

V usage is TRBV7-9 and J usage is TRBJ1-4; the D is unclear. V dropped 1 base and J dropped 4 bases, with 7 bases sitting between them. The CDR3 runs to 14 residues. CDR1 and CDR2 from the germline V gene are SEHNR and FQNEAQ (reference sequence). The CDR3 protein is CASSLDGFNEKLFF. The CDR3 DNA reads TGTGCCAGCAGCTTAGACGGATTTAATGAAAAACTGTTTTTT.

This clonotype was recorded many times. The CDR3 loop reads CASSQDLPVSNEQFF. The CDR3 nucleotides read TGTGCCAGCAGCCAAGATTTACCCGTTTCCAATGAGCAGTTCTTC. The J gene is TRBJ2-1, the V gene TRBV4-2, with D uncertain. The V end was cut by 0 bases, the J end by 6 bases, with 12 bases between. The CDR3 extends over 15 amino acids. CDR1 LGHNA and CDR2 YNFKEQ come from the germline V gene.

The V call is TRBV3-1, the J call TRBJ2-6; D may be TRBD1 (6 bases). V was cut by 3 bases and J by 4 bases, with 13 bases left in between. The CDR3 spans 16 residues. Germline CDR1 and CDR2: LGHDT and YNNKEL (reference sequence). CDR3 loop: CASSHFGQTGANVLTF. CDR3 nucleotide sequence: TGTGCCAGCAGCCATTTCGGACAGACCGGGGCCAACGTCCTGACTTTC.

This clonotype was observed a few times. This rearrangement joins TRBV4-1 to TRBJ2-2; 10 bases line up with TRBD1. CDR3 length: 17 residues. V lost 4 bases, J lost 3 bases, and 8 bases stayed unmatched. Germline lookup yields CDR1 MGHRA and CDR2 YSYEKL. CDR3 nucleotide sequence: TGCGCCAGCAGCCCAGGGGACAGGGGCCCCGACACCGGGGAGCTGTTTTTT. Translation gives CASSPGDRGPDTGELFF.

The rearrangement joins TRBV20-1 to TRBJ1-1; D is perhaps TRBD1 (6 bases). Germline V gene data show CDR1 as DFQATT and CDR2 as SNEGSKA (reference sequence). The CDR3 has 17 residues. V lost 5 bases and J lost 0, with 22 bases in between. CDR3 region: CSASARTAPSMNTEAFF. CDR3 DNA: TGCAGTGCTTCAGCGAGGACAGCCCCGTCCATGAACACTGAAGCTTTCTTT.

There are many counts of this clonotype. The V and J genes are TRBV20-1 and TRBJ2-7, with D maybe TRBD1 (5 bases). Germline CDR1 DFQATT, CDR2 SNEGSKA (reference sequence). Trimming took off 0 bases at V and 4 bases at J, with 19 bases between the two ends. This CDR3 spans 16 amino acids. CDR3 in amino acids: CSARDYPSSGMYEQYF. DNA for the CDR3: TGCAGTGCTAGAGATTACCCGAGCTCAGGGATGTACGAGCAGTACTTC.